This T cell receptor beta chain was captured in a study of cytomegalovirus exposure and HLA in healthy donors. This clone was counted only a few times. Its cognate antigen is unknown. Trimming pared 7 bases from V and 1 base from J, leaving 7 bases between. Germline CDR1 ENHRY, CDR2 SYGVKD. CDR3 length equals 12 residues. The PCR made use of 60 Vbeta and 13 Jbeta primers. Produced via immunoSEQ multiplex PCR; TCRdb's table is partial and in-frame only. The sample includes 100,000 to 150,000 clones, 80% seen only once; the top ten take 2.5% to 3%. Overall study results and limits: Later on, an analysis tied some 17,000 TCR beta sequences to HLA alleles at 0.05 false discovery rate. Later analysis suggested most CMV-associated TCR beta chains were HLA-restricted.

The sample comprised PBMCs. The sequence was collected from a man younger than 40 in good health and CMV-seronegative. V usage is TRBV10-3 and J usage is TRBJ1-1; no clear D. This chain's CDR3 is CAITGTNTEAFF. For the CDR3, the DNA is TGTGCCATCACAGGTACGAACACTGAAGCTTTCTTT.